The 32 T cell receptor beta chains presented below share a single source sample, sequenced in a study of shared clonotypes between healthy human individuals (TCRdb year 2020). The library was made by the immunoSEQ multiplex PCR assay. TCRdb re-hosts the immuneACCESS table, in-frame sequences only. Its copies lack some clones; in the studies checked, an unresolved V gene accounts for under half of them, and the cause for the rest is not known. The sample table lists 1.6 million or so clones, approximately 97% of them with a count of one. The ten biggest clones cover approximately 1.2% of the sample. The material sequenced was naive CD4+ T cells sorted from blood. This specimen's cell subset or site label, per the study, means: CD45RA+ positively selected. These receptor sequences come from a man under 40 in good health.

The chain has TRBV4-3 and TRBJ1-4, with 8 bases that match TRBD1. The CDR3 covers 15 residues. The germline CDR1 and CDR2 sequences are LGHNA and YSLEER. Trimming cost V 1 base and J 8 bases; bases outside gene matches: 6. In DNA form, the CDR3 reads TGCGCCAGCAGCCAAGTTCGGGCAGGGGGCGAAAAACTGTTTTTT. Amino acids: CASSQVRAGGEKLFF.

This chain links TRBV7-2 with TRBJ2-1, with TRBD2 matching over 15 bases. This CDR3 contains 17 residues. In germline, CDR1 is SGHTA, CDR2 FQGNSA. Losses at the gene ends were 0 bases for V and 6 bases for J; bases not matched to a gene: 3. This CDR3 reads CASSLAGLAGGRNEQFF. The CDR3 DNA follows: TGTGCCAGCAGCTTAGCCGGACTAGCGGGAGGGCGCAATGAGCAGTTCTTC.

This clone appeared once. V is TRBV6-5 and J is TRBJ2-1; weak D call: TRBD2 (6 bases). This CDR3 comprises 12 residues. Germline CDR1 MNHEY, CDR2 SVGAGI. V was pared by 6 bases and J by 8 bases, with 11 bases between. CDR3 coding DNA: TGTGCCAGCAGCAGGAGCGGGCATGAGCAGTTCTTC. It is translated as CASSRSGHEQFF.

V is TRBV30 and J is TRBJ2-5, with TRBD2 matching 8 bases. Germline loops: CDR1 GTSNPN, CDR2 SVGIG (reference sequence). V lost 1 base, J lost 6 bases, and 10 bases stayed unmatched. The CDR3 contains 15 residues. CDR3 in amino acids: CAWSGLAGLLQTQYF. CDR3 DNA: TGTGCCTGGAGTGGCCTAGCGGGCCTCCTTCAGACCCAGTACTTC.

This chain uses TRBV29-1 with TRBJ2-5, with D unresolved. Looked up from germline, CDR1 is SQVTM and CDR2 is ANQGSEA. Trimming cost V 5 bases and J 4 bases, with 8 bases left between them. This CDR3 has 11 amino acids. The CDR3, as DNA: TGCAGCGTTATTAAAGGAGAGACCCAGTACTTC. It encodes CSVIKGETQYF.

Note on this clone: The sample holds other DNA sequences that translate to the same CDR3. The chain links TRBV6-5 to TRBJ1-1; 7 bases line up with TRBD1. J was trimmed by 1 base and V by 5 bases; bases with no gene match: 4. The CDR3 consists of 14 residues. Germline V gives CDR1 MNHEY, CDR2 SVGAGI. The CDR3 here is CASSRQGRNTEAFF. CDR3 bases: TGTGCCAGCAGTCGACAGGGAAGGAACACTGAAGCTTTCTTT.

The chain carries TRBV30 and TRBJ2-1; D unclear. Germline V gene sequence: CDR1 GTSNPN, CDR2 SVGIG (reference sequence). CDR3 length equals 14 residues. V lost 1 base and J 4 bases, leaving 11 bases between the germline ends. CDR3 DNA: TGTGCCTGGAGTGAAGAGAGACCTTACAATGAGCAGTTCTTC. This sequence encodes CAWSEERPYNEQFF.

V gene TRBV5-4 combines with J gene TRBJ1-4; no firm D call. CDR3 size: 14 residues. Trimming took off 4 bases at V and 6 bases at J, with 13 bases between the two ends. Germline V gives CDR1 SGHNT, CDR2 YYREEE (reference sequence). This CDR3 is CASSPSATHEKLFF. DNA for the CDR3: TGTGCCAGCAGCCCCTCGGCCACCCATGAAAAACTGTTTTTT. Full variable domain (outside the CDR3, taken from reference TRBV5-4 and TRBJ1-4): ETGVTQSPTHLIKTRGQQVTLRCSSQSGHNTVSWYQQALGQGPQFIFQYYREEENGRGNFPPRFSGLQFPNYSSELNVNALELDDSALYLCASSPSATHEKLFFGSGTQLSVL.

The chain carries TRBV29-1 and TRBJ1-1; the D gene is possibly TRBD1 (5 bases). Per the germline V gene, CDR1 is SQVTM and CDR2 is ANQGSEA. The CDR3 is 15 amino acids. V dropped 3 bases and J dropped 3 bases, with 17 bases sitting between them. CDR3 residues: CSVDLGGVRDTEAFF. CDR3 in DNA: TGCAGCGTTGACCTCGGGGGGGTTCGGGACACTGAAGCTTTCTTT.

V gene TRBV15 combines with J gene TRBJ1-5; D is unclear. V was shortened by 4 bases and J by 0 bases, with 10 bases between the two germline ends. CDR3 size: 15 residues. CDR1 is LNHNV, CDR2 YYDKDF, per germline (reference sequence). CDR3: CATSKSEYSNQPQHF. CDR3 DNA: TGTGCCACCAGCAAGTCAGAATATAGCAATCAGCCCCAGCATTTT.

On this clone itself: This sample also contains other DNA sequences that code for the same CDR3. The V and J genes are TRBV6-5 and TRBJ1-3; D not certain. V lost 3 bases, J lost 3 bases, and 0 bases lay in between. This CDR3 has 11 amino acids. Germline CDR1 MNHEY, CDR2 SVGAGI. The CDR3 bases are TGTGCCAGCAGTTATGGAAACACCATATATTTT. Translating gives CASSYGNTIYF.

This chain links TRBV5-1 with TRBJ2-4, with 9 bases lining up with TRBD2. Germline V gene sequence: CDR1 SGHRS, CDR2 YFSETQ. V shed 4 bases and J 8 bases; nucleotides not matched to a gene: 7. This CDR3 has 14 amino acids. CDR3 loop: CASSHGSGSDIQYF. CDR3 sequence (DNA): TGCGCCAGCAGCCACGGTAGCGGGAGTGACATTCAGTACTTC. Variable domain in full (rest from reference TRBV5-1 and TRBJ2-4): KAGVTQTPRYLIKTRGQQVTLSCSPISGHRSVSWYQQTPGQGLQFLFEYFSETQRNKGNFPGRFSGRQFSNSRSEMNVSTLELGDSALYLCASSHGSGSDIQYFGAGTRLSVL.

This chain connects TRBV7-9 to TRBJ2-1; D remains unclear. The CDR3 length is 14 residues. Germline V gene sequence: CDR1 SEHNR, CDR2 FQNEAQ (reference sequence). The CDR3 bases are TGTGCTACAGCGTATGGCGGAACTTACAATGAGCAGTTCTTC. It specifies CATAYGGTYNEQFF.

The chain recombines TRBV28 with TRBJ2-1; TRBD2 agrees at 14 bases. V shed 6 bases and J 6 bases; nucleotides not matched to a gene: 7. This CDR3 comprises 16 residues. Germline V gene data show CDR1 as MDHEN and CDR2 as SYDVKM. The CDR3 bases are TGTGCCAGCAGAGGTCTCGGACTAGCGGGAGGCAATGAGCAGTTCTTC. It encodes CASRGLGLAGGNEQFF.

The chain is built from TRBV27 and TRBJ2-1, with a weak D call TRBD1 (6 bases). CDR3 length: 11 amino acids. The ends were cut back, 10 bases at V and 7 bases at J, with 11 bases in the middle. The V gene's germline CDR1 is MNHEY and CDR2 SMNVEV (reference sequence). CDR3 sequence reads: CATRDKNEQFF. CDR3 sequence (DNA): TGTGCCACCAGGGACAAAAATGAGCAGTTCTTC.

As for this clone: Within the sample, other DNA sequences also encode this same CDR3. The V and J genes are TRBV9 and TRBJ2-5; D may be TRBD1 (5 bases). The germline V gene has CDR1 SGDLS and CDR2 YYNGEE. The CDR3 has 13 amino acids. V was pared by 4 bases and J by 1 base, with 8 bases between. The CDR3 coding sequence is TGTGCCAGCAGCCGACAGATCCAAGAGACCCAGTACTTC. Translating gives CASSRQIQETQYF.

Worth noting for this clone: Other DNA sequences of this sample code for an identical CDR3. V usage is TRBV10-2 and J usage is TRBJ1-5, with D unclear. The CDR3 is 13 amino acids. Germline V gives CDR1 WSHSY, CDR2 SAAADI. Trimming took off 6 bases at V and 0 bases at J, with 6 bases between the two ends. CDR3 sequence (DNA): TGCGCCAGCAGCGTTTATAGCAATCAGCCCCAGCATTTT. This translates into CASSVYSNQPQHF.

As to this clone: The sample has other DNA sequences that encode this CDR3 too. The genes are TRBV9 and TRBJ2-1; no reliable D call. Trimming took off 2 bases at V and 3 bases at J, with 6 bases between the two ends. The CDR3 runs to 13 residues. Germline CDR1 reads SGDLS; CDR2 reads YYNGEE. The CDR3 loop is CASSVGNYNEQFF. CDR3 nucleotide sequence: TGTGCCAGCAGCGTGGGTAACTACAATGAGCAGTTCTTC.

This chain joins TRBV28 and TRBJ2-3, with 13 nucleotides matching TRBD2. Germline V gene lookup returns CDR1 MDHEN and CDR2 SYDVKM. Unmatched junction bases numbered 14, after V lost 10 bases and J lost 1 base. The CDR3 totals 18 residues. CDR3 nucleotides: TGTGCCACGGATAGGGGACTAGCGGGGCGGTTGGGCACAGATACGCAGTATTTT. Protein sequence: CATDRGLAGRLGTDTQYF. Using reference TRBV28 and TRBJ2-3 for the parts outside the CDR3, the full variable domain is DVKVTQSSRYLVKRTGEKVFLECVQDMDHENMFWYRQDPGLGLRLIYFSYDVKMKEKGDIPEGYSVSREKKERFSLILESASTNQTSMYLCATDRGLAGRLGTDTQYFGPGTRLTVL.

The genes are TRBV9 and TRBJ2-5; D is uncertain. From germline, CDR1 is SGDLS and CDR2 YYNGEE. V lost 7 bases and J lost 2, with 21 bases in between. The CDR3 consists of 16 residues. CDR3 DNA sequence: TGTGCCAGCTCTAGAGGAGTGGCAGGAATACAAGAGACCCAGTACTTC. It translates to CASSRGVAGIQETQYF.

A note on this clone: A much more abundant neighbour one base away suggests this may be a read error. Other DNA sequences from this sample encode an identical CDR3 as well. This sequence joins TRBV2 and TRBJ2-5; D gene ambiguous. CDR1 is SNHLY and CDR2 is FYNNEI in the germline V gene. The V and J ends lost 4 bases and 4 bases respectively, with 1 base between them. The CDR3 is made up of 10 amino acids. The CDR3 DNA reads as TGTGCCAGCAGTGGAGAGACCCAGTACTTC. This sequence encodes CASSGETQYF. Together with reference TRBV2 and TRBJ2-5, the CDR3 gives the full variable domain: EPEVTQTPSHQVTQMGQEVILRCVPISNHLYFYWYRQILGQKVEFLVSFYNNEISEKSEIFDDQFSVERPDGSNFTLKIRSTKLEDSAMYFCASSGETQYFGPGTRLLVL.

The chain links TRBV5-8 to TRBJ2-5; D is uncertain. This CDR3 region has 15 residues. Germline V gives CDR1 SGHTS, CDR2 YDEGEE. The V end lost 0 bases, the J end lost 2 bases, and 11 bases lay between the germline ends. The CDR3 DNA reads TGTGCCAGCAGCTTGGATGGGCACTCACAAGAGACCCAGTACTTC. Encoded protein: CASSLDGHSQETQYF.

The chain employs TRBV10-1 and TRBJ2-1, with a tentative D call TRBD1 (6 bases). Germline V gives CDR1 WNHNN, CDR2 SYGVQD (reference sequence). There are 13 residues in the CDR3. Trimming took off 2 bases at V and 9 bases at J, with 11 bases between the two ends. The CDR3, as DNA: TGCGCCAGCAGTGAGACAGGGAGAGTTGAGCAGTTCTTC. Its translation: CASSETGRVEQFF.

V and J are TRBV5-4 and TRBJ1-2; D ambiguous. V gave up 0 bases and J gave up 1 base, with 7 bases separating them. CDR3 size: 14 residues. The germline gives CDR1 SGHNT, CDR2 YYREEE (reference sequence). CDR3 amino acids: CASSLEGNNYGYTF. Written as DNA, the CDR3 is TGTGCCAGCAGCTTGGAAGGCAATAACTATGGCTACACCTTC.

This chain uses TRBV28 with TRBJ1-5; D ambiguous. The CDR3 covers 15 residues. Deletions cut 5 bases from V and 0 bases from J, with 11 bases between. CDR1 is MDHEN, CDR2 SYDVKM, per germline. CDR3 nucleotides: TGTGCCAGCAGTGCCTATAAGCATAGCAATCAGCCCCAGCATTTT. Protein: CASSAYKHSNQPQHF.

The chain couples TRBV7-2 to TRBJ2-1, with no clear D. The germline V gene encodes CDR1 SGHTA and CDR2 FQGNSA. The CDR3 sequence is 15 residues long. The V end was cut by 6 bases, the J end by 0 bases, with 12 bases between. As DNA, the CDR3 is TGTGCCAGCAGACGCCAAGTAAACTCCTACAATGAGCAGTTCTTC. Its translation is CASRRQVNSYNEQFF.

A remark on this clone: Other DNA sequences of this sample code for an identical CDR3. The rearrangement links TRBV18 to TRBJ2-7; D unclear. The CDR3 is 13 residues long. CDR1 KGHSH and CDR2 LQKENI come from the germline V gene. Trimming stripped 3 bases from V and 2 bases from J, with 8 bases between. The CDR3 protein is CASSPGGTYEQYF. In DNA, the CDR3 is TGTGCCAGCTCACCTGGCGGAACCTACGAGCAGTACTTC.

On this clone: This same CDR3 is encoded by further DNA sequences in the sample. The CDR3 reads CASSLGGTGELFF. CDR3 nucleotide sequence: TGTGCCAGCAGCTTAGGGGGCACCGGGGAGCTGTTTTTT. V and J are TRBV5-5 and TRBJ2-2; D is perhaps TRBD1 (6 bases). The CDR3 spans 13 residues. CDR1 SGHKS and CDR2 YYEKEE come from the germline V gene (reference sequence). V dropped 2 bases and J dropped 4 bases, with 6 bases sitting between them.

The rearrangement joins TRBV7-6 to TRBJ2-2, with D uncertain. This CDR3 is built from 15 residues. Germline CDR1 and CDR2: SGHVS and FNYEAQ. Trimming cost V 3 bases and J 3 bases, with 11 bases left between them. Written as DNA, the CDR3 is TGTGCCAGCAGCTTTACTCAAATTGACACCGGGGAGCTGTTTTTT. Translating gives CASSFTQIDTGELFF.

The chain joins TRBV5-5 to TRBJ2-1; 7 nucleotides align to TRBD1. Trimming removed 0 bases from V and 5 bases from J; junction bases left unmatched: 11. The germline V gene encodes CDR1 SGHKS and CDR2 YYEKEE (reference sequence). The CDR3 is made up of 17 amino acids. CDR3 amino acids: CASSLGPRDRVNNEQFF. Here the CDR3 DNA reads TGTGCCAGCAGCTTGGGACCCCGGGACAGAGTAAACAATGAGCAGTTCTTC.

This chain links TRBV10-1 with TRBJ2-4, with D perhaps TRBD2 (6 bases). From germline, CDR1 is WNHNN and CDR2 SYGVQD (reference sequence). Trimming cost V 6 bases and J 0 bases, with 12 bases left between them. This CDR3 has 15 amino acids. The CDR3 loop reads CASRTGVLAKNIQYF. The CDR3 DNA reads TGCGCCAGCAGGACGGGAGTTCTAGCCAAAAACATTCAGTACTTC.

The chain carries TRBV7-9 and TRBJ2-7; D is uncertain. Germline-derived CDR1 and CDR2 are SEHNR and FQNEAQ (reference sequence). This CDR3 is built from 14 residues. The V end lost 5 bases, the J end lost 0 bases, and 11 bases lay between the germline ends. CDR3 sequence reads: CASSAGVYSYEQYF. The CDR3 nucleotides are TGTGCCAGCAGCGCAGGTGTGTACTCCTACGAGCAGTACTTC.